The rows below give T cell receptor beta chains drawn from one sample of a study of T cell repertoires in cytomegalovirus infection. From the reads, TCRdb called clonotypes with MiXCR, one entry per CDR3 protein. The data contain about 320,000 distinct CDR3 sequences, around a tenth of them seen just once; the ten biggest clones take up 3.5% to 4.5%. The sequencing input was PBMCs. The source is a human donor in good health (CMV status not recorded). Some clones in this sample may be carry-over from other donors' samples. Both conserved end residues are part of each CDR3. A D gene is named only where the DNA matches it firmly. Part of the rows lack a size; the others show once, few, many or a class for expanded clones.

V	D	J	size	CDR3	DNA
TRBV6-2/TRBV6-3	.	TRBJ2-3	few	CASSFGTPSRITQYF	TGTGCCAGCAGTTTCGGGACTCCCAGTAGAATAACGCAGTATTTT
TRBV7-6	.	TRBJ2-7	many	CASSREGSTYEQYF	TGTGCCAGCAGCCGGGAAGGGTCAACCTACGAGCAGTACTTC
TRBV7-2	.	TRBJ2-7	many	CASTLAPDSYEQYF	TGTGCCAGCACCCTAGCCCCCGACAGCTACGAGCAGTACTTC
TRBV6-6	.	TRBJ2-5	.	CASSYSIQTVGTQYF	TGTGCCAGCAGTTACTCAATACAGACCGTAGGGACCCAGTACTTC
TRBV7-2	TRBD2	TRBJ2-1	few	CASSLWGTSVRPNEQFF	TGTGCCAGCAGCTTATGGGGGACTAGCGTAAGACCCAATGAGCAGTTCTTC
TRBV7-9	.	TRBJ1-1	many	CASSLEAGLTEAFF	TGTGCCAGCAGCTTAGAGGCAGGACTCACTGAAGCTTTCTTT
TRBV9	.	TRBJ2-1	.	CASSVGADISYNEQFF	TGTGCCAGCAGCGTAGGGGCGGATATCTCCTACAATGAGCAGTTCTTC
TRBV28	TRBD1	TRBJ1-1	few	CATLHRGASTEAFF	TGTGCCACCCTCCACAGGGGTGCAAGCACTGAAGCTTTCTTT
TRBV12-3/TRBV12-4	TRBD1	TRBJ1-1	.	CASSLTGTTEAFF	TGTGCCAGCAGTTTGACAGGGACCACTGAAGCTTTCTTT
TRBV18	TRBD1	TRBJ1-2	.	CASSSSKGQDYGYTF	TGTGCCAGCTCCTCCTCCAAGGGACAGGACTATGGCTACACCTTC
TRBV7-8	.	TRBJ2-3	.	CASSSDRLVSDTQYF	TGTGCCAGCAGCTCGGATCGACTAGTTTCAGATACGCAGTATTTT
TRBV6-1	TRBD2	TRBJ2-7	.	CASSEGTSGGYEQYF	TGTGCCAGCAGTGAAGGGACTAGCGGGGGTTACGAGCAGTACTTC
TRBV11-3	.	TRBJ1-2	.	CASSLPASGNYGYTF	TGTGCCAGCAGCCTCCCCGCCTCAGGGAACTATGGCTACACCTTC
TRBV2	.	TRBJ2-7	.	CASRRGLYEQYF	TGTGCCAGTCGGAGGGGGCTCTACGAGCAGTACTTC
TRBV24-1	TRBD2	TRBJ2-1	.	CATAERGIFYNEQFF	TGTGCCACCGCAGAGCGGGGGATATTCTACAATGAGCAGTTCTTC
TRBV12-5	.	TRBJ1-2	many	CASGLFPLPGQLKGDTF	TGTGCTAGTGGTTTGTTCCCTCTCCCCGGACAGCTCAAGGGGGACACCTTC
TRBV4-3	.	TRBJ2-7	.	CASSQEVSGLEQYF	TGCGCCAGCAGCCAAGAAGTATCGGGGCTCGAGCAGTACTTC
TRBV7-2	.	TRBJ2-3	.	CASSLRPLGLTDTQYF	TGTGCCAGCAGCTTACGCCCCCTCGGGCTGACAGATACGCAGTATTTT
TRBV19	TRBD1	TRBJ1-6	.	CASSIHRGLTNSPLHF	TGTGCCAGTAGTATCCACAGGGGGCTAACCAATTCACCCCTCCACTTT
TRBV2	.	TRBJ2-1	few	CASRGTSNNEQFF	TGTGCCAGCAGGGGAACTAGCAACAATGAGCAGTTCTTC
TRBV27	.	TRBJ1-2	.	CASSLRRDLYGYTF	TGTGCCAGCAGTTTACGGAGGGACCTATATGGCTACACCTTC
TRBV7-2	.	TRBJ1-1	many	CASSWQGGNTEAFF	TGTGCCAGCAGCTGGCAGGGAGGGAACACTGAAGCTTTCTTT
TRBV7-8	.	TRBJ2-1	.	CASGAGEQFF	TGTGCCAGCGGGGCGGGTGAGCAGTTCTTC
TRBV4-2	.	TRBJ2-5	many	CASSLRTDRPGETQYF	TGTGCCAGCAGCTTACGTACAGACAGGCCGGGGGAGACCCAGTACTTC
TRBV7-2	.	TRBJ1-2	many	CASNSGGGVSRARGYTF	TGTGCCAGCAATTCCGGAGGGGGTGTCAGTCGGGCGCGGGGCTACACCTTC
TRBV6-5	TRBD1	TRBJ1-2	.	CASSPGTGIHTF	TGTGCCAGCAGCCCCGGGACAGGGATTCACACCTTC
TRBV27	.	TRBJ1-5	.	CASGQPQHF	TGTGCCAGCGGTCAGCCCCAGCATTTT
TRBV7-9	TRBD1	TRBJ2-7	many	CASSFPGTGSAYEQYF	TGTGCCAGCAGCTTTCCCGGGACAGGGTCTGCCTACGAGCAGTACTTC
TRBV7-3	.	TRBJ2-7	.	CASSSHQGYEQYF	TGTGCCAGCAGCTCCCACCAGGGCTACGAGCAGTACTTC
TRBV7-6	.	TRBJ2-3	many	CASSNAEGDTQYF	TGTGCCAGCAGCAATGCAGAGGGAGATACGCAGTATTTT
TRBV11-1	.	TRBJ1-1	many	CASSWGRNTEAFF	TGTGCCAGCAGCTGGGGCAGGAACACTGAAGCTTTCTTT
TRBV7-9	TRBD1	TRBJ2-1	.	CASGRQGWDEQFF	TGTGCCAGCGGTCGACAGGGGTGGGATGAGCAGTTCTTC
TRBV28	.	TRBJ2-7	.	CASSSGTAKSYEQYF	TGTGCCAGCAGTTCCGGGACTGCGAAATCCTACGAGCAGTACTTC
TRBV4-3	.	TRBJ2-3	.	CASSQGALLVTDTQYF	TGCGCCAGCAGCCAAGGAGCTCTCCTAGTCACAGATACGCAGTATTTT
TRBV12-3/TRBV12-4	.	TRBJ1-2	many	CASSLLGTGRGGYTF	TGTGCCAGCAGTTTATTAGGGACGGGGAGAGGTGGCTACACCTTC
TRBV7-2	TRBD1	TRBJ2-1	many	CASSLEPGQGFNEQFF	TGTGCCAGCAGCTTAGAACCGGGACAGGGGTTCAATGAGCAGTTCTTC
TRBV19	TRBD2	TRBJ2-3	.	CVSAPAGSSTDTQYF	TGTGTCTCCGCCCCAGCGGGATCTAGCACAGATACGCAGTATTTT
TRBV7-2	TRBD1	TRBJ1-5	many	CASSTRTGGYQPQHF	TGTGCCAGCAGCACCCGGACAGGGGGCTATCAGCCCCAGCATTTT
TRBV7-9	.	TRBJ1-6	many	CASSLASGVGTPLHF	TGTGCCAGCAGCTTAGCGAGTGGAGTCGGGACACCCCTCCACTTT
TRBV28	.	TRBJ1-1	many	CASFLHQGIGNTEAFF	TGTGCCAGCTTCCTCCACCAGGGGATAGGAAACACTGAAGCTTTCTTT
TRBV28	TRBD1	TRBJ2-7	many	CASSQSGTGLPYEQYF	TGTGCCAGCAGTCAGTCCGGGACAGGTCTTCCCTACGAGCAGTACTTC
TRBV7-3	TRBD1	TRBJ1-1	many	CASSLWGQGFSENTEAFF	TGTGCCAGCAGCTTATGGGGACAGGGTTTTTCTGAAAACACTGAAGCTTTCTTT
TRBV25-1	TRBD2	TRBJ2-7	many	CASRAGTSVYEQYF	TGTGCCAGCAGGGCCGGGACTAGCGTCTACGAGCAGTACTTC
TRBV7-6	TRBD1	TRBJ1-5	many	CASSSGTGGTQPQHF	TGTGCCAGCAGCTCCGGGACAGGGGGTACTCAGCCCCAGCATTTT
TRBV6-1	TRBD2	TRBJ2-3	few	CASSHSGGTDTQYF	TGTGCCAGCAGCCATAGCGGGGGCACAGATACGCAGTATTTT